A single TCR beta chain is shown here with its context. The antigen remains undetermined. This entry belongs to a study of cytomegalovirus exposure and HLA in healthy donors. CDR1 is SGHRS and CDR2 is YFSETQ in the germline V gene. This CDR3 comprises 14 residues. V was pared by 1 base and J by 8 bases, with 13 bases between. Primers for the PCR totalled 60 Vbeta and 13 Jbeta. Assay used: immunoSEQ multiplex PCR; TCRdb lists only in-frame clones, some missing. The sample has around 140,000 clones, 65% to 80% seen once. Overall study findings and caveats: Reported findings show TCR beta sequences accurately forecast HLA-A and HLA-B alleles in most subjects. In a later analysis, HLA-associated TCR beta chains were more clonally expanded than equally common others. Analyses of presence/absence relied on an assumption of roughly uniform sequencing depth across donors. Earlier analysis yielded a pattern in which most TCR beta V segments were productive about 87% or about 30% of the time.

This TCR was recovered from a woman aged 18-29 years in good health and CMV-seronegative. V is TRBV5-1 and J is TRBJ2-1; D is possibly TRBD1 (8 bases). Sequencing was performed on PBMCs. The CDR3: CASSLWTGRDEQFF. The CDR3 coding sequence is TGCGCCAGCAGCTTGTGGACAGGGAGGGATGAGCAGTTCTTC.